This T cell receptor beta chain was retrieved from a study of early T cells in non-severe SARS-CoV-2 infection. The wider study: The study sequenced bulk RNA from unsorted whole blood, with chains unpaired.

Study results and limitations: Anti-spike CD8 responses were favored by VDJdb matching, which missed private and CD4 specificities.

Concerning this clonotype itself: Its specificity is unknown.

Each single cDNA molecule received a unique molecular identifier. TCRdb called the 5' RACE reads again in MiXCR, with one record for every CDR3 protein. The table includes about 60,000 distinct CDR3 sequences, 8% to 9.5% detected once. This CDR3 comprises 17 residues. The V end was cut by 6 bases, the J end by 4 bases, with 21 bases between. Sequencing was carried out using whole blood. V is TRBV12-3 or TRBV12-4 and J is TRBJ2-2; TRBD2 is a possible D gene (6 bases). This sequence was found in an adult who was a healthcare worker with PCR-confirmed SARS-CoV-2 infection or an uninfected control (not recorded which). The chain's CDR3 is CASRPTDSGLSTGELFF. CDR3 nucleotide sequence: TGTGCCAGCAGGCCGACCGACTCGGGACTGAGCACCGGGGAGCTGTTTTTT.